What follows are 9 T cell receptor beta chains derived from one specimen sequenced in a study of T cell clonotyping in hematopoietic cell transplantation (dated by TCRdb to the early 2020s). Receptor libraries were prepared by the immunoSEQ multiplex PCR assay. The clones in this table, taken by TCRdb from immuneACCESS, are in-frame only. Not every clone is retained; where verified, under half of the shortfall comes from an unresolved V gene, and the cause of the rest is unknown. A total of roughly 5,300 clones appear in this sample, 70% to 90% of them only once. Roughly 3.7% of the sample comes from the top ten. This specimen's time point label, interpreted: recipient sample about 28 days before transplant, after cytoreduction. Sequences were derived from peripheral blood mononuclear cells, sampled before stem cell transplant. Source of these receptors: a man aged 55 to 70 with acute myeloid leukemia. Some clones in this sample may be carry-over from other donors' samples.

V is TRBV11-3 and J is TRBJ2-7; 8 bases match TRBD2. This CDR3 has 16 residues. Germline assignment: CDR1 SGHNT and CDR2 YENEEA. V shed 3 bases, J shed 5 bases, and the junction held 12 bases outside the gene matches. This CDR3 reads CASSFRGGGPRHEQYF. The CDR3 DNA follows: TGTGCCAGCAGCTTCCGGGGGGGCGGGCCCCGTCACGAGCAGTACTTC.

A few counts support this clone. This sequence joins TRBV6-5 and TRBJ1-6, with TRBD1 matching 10 bases. The CDR3 contains 14 residues. Trimming cost V 9 bases and J 4 bases; bases outside gene matches: 3. The germline V gene encodes CDR1 MNHEY and CDR2 SVGAGI. The CDR3: CASRTGGYNSPLHF. The DNA of the CDR3 is TGTGCCAGTCGGACAGGGGGTTATAATTCACCCCTCCACTTT.

The rearrangement uses TRBV29-1 and TRBJ1-1; D unclear. This CDR3 spans 11 amino acids. Germline CDR1 and CDR2: SQVTM and ANQGSEA. Trimming cost V 7 bases and J 3 bases, with 9 bases left between them. The CDR3 DNA is TGCAGCGGGGAACGAGACACTGAAGCTTTCTTT. Translating it yields CSGERDTEAFF.

The gene calls are TRBV28 and TRBJ2-3; 11 nucleotides match TRBD2. CDR1 MDHEN and CDR2 SYDVKM come from the germline V gene. The CDR3 is made up of 19 amino acids. Trimming took 1 base from V and 0 from J; bases not matched to a gene: 9. The CDR3 loop is CASSLSSLAGGSSTDTQYF. The CDR3 DNA sequence: TGTGCCAGCAGTTTATCCTCCCTAGCGGGAGGCTCTAGCACAGATACGCAGTATTTT.

This clone has a handful of counts. The V call is TRBV18, the J call TRBJ1-3; 12 positions match TRBD1. Losses at the gene ends were 3 bases for V and 7 bases for J; bases not matched to a gene: 7. The CDR3 has 16 residues. Germline CDR1 is KGHSH and CDR2 is LQKENI. This chain's CDR3 is CASSPGTGGLGNTIYF. CDR3 coding DNA: TGTGCCAGCTCACCGGGGACAGGGGGCCTCGGGAACACCATATATTTT.

This clone was seen just once. This chain connects TRBV19 to TRBJ2-7; the D is unclear. Germline-derived CDR1 and CDR2 are LNHDA and SQIVND (reference sequence). The CDR3 contains 13 residues. Trimming pared 4 bases from V and 2 bases from J, leaving 9 bases between. CDR3 nucleotide sequence: TGTGCCAGTAGTACCAACTCAGCCTACGAGCAGTACTTC. Translating it yields CASSTNSAYEQYF. Full variable domain (rest looked up from reference TRBV19 and TRBJ2-7): DGGITQSPKYLFRKEGQNVTLSCEQNLNHDAMYWYRQDPGQGLRLIYYSQIVNDFQKGDIAEGYSVSREKKESFPLTVTSAQKNPTAFYLCASSTNSAYEQYFGPGTRLTVT.

This chain uses TRBV5-4 with TRBJ1-6; D remains unclear. V was trimmed by 7 bases and J by 11 bases, leaving 16 bases between them. Germline-derived CDR1 and CDR2 are SGHNT and YYREEE (reference sequence). CDR3 length: 13 residues. The CDR3 spells CASGGSSVTPLHF. The CDR3 nucleotides are TGTGCCAGCGGTGGGTCGTCGGTAACACCCCTCCACTTT.

To note about this clone: An end of the junction does not agree with germline; a read error may underlie this. V and J are TRBV5-1 and TRBJ2-7, with TRBD1 matching over 7 bases. Germline V CDR1 and CDR2: SGHRS, YFSETQ. The CDR3 is 13 amino acids. The DNA for the CDR3 is TGCGCCAGCAGTTTGGGACAGTCCTACGAGCAGTACTTC. This gives the protein CASSLGQSYEQYF.

The chain links TRBV5-1 to TRBJ2-2, with D maybe TRBD1 (6 bases). V gave up 4 bases and J gave up 4 bases, with 8 bases separating them. This CDR3 contains 13 residues. Germline CDR1 is SGHRS and CDR2 is YFSETQ. CDR3 nucleotide sequence: TGCGCCAGCAGCCAACAGGGCACCGGGGAGCTGTTTTTT. It specifies CASSQQGTGELFF.